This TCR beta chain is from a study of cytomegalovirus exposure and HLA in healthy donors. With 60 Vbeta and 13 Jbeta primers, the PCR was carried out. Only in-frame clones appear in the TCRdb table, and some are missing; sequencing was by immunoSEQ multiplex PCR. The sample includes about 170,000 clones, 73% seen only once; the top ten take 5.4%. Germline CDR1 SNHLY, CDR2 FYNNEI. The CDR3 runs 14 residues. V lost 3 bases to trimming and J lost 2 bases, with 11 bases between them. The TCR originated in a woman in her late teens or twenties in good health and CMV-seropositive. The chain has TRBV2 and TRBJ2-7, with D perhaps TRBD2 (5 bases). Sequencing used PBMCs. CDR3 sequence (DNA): TGTGCCAGCAGTGATGAGGGCGGTACCTACGAGCAGTACTTC. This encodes CASSDEGGTYEQYF.